This T cell receptor beta chain was recovered during a study of blood T cell repertoires in COVID-19. Looking at the study overall: Donors in the United States, Italy and Spain gave samples during acute or convalescent COVID-19. The cDNA or gDNA used as material had been derived from T cells, B-cell-depleted T cells, or PBMCs.

Authors' methods: Researchers report that nucleated cell counts were estimated from reference gene primer amplification. This table comes from immunoSEQ multiplex PCR, and its TCRdb copy is limited to in-frame clones, with some not included. The V and J calls and clone size were taken over from that table, and D and trimming were inferred from the DNA. Of around 80,000 clones in the sample, about 81% were seen once. This TCR came from a human donor in a cohort sampled during active COVID-19. Sequencing was performed on peripheral blood.

This CDR3 reads CSASIVGPFNSPLHF. The CDR3 DNA is TGCAGTGCTAGTATCGTTGGGCCTTTTAATTCACCCCTCCACTTT. V usage is TRBV20-1 and J usage is TRBJ1-6; no clear D gene. Trimming removed 3 bases from V and 6 bases from J, with 15 bases in between. Looked up from germline, CDR1 is DFQATT and CDR2 is SNEGSKA (reference sequence). The CDR3 spans 15 residues.